This TCR beta chain is from a study of T cell clonotyping in hematopoietic cell transplantation. At the level of the study: Pretransplant recipient samples were taken after cytoreduction.

This clone is medium-sized in the sample. Time point: recipient sample about 28 days before transplant, after cytoreduction. Blood collection times were about day -28 and days 30, 100, 180 posttransplant. Libraries were prepared by immunoSEQ multiplex PCR; TCRdb keeps only in-frame clonotypes and omits some of them. The table records more than 40,000 clones, approximately 81% of them present only once. The sequence derives from a man aged 55 to 70 with acute myeloid leukemia. Some clones in this sample may be carry-over from other donors' samples. The sequenced sample was peripheral blood mononuclear cells, obtained before stem cell transplant.

The CDR3 reads CASSLDWSRQGRNTIYF. Written as DNA, the CDR3 is TGTGCCAGCAGCTTAGATTGGTCGAGACAGGGGAGAAACACCATATATTTT. V and J are TRBV7-8 and TRBJ1-3; 8 nucleotides agree with TRBD1. V was clipped by 1 base and J by 5 bases; unmatched bases: 10. The CDR3 length is 17 residues. The germline CDR1 and CDR2 sequences are SGHVS and FQNEAQ.